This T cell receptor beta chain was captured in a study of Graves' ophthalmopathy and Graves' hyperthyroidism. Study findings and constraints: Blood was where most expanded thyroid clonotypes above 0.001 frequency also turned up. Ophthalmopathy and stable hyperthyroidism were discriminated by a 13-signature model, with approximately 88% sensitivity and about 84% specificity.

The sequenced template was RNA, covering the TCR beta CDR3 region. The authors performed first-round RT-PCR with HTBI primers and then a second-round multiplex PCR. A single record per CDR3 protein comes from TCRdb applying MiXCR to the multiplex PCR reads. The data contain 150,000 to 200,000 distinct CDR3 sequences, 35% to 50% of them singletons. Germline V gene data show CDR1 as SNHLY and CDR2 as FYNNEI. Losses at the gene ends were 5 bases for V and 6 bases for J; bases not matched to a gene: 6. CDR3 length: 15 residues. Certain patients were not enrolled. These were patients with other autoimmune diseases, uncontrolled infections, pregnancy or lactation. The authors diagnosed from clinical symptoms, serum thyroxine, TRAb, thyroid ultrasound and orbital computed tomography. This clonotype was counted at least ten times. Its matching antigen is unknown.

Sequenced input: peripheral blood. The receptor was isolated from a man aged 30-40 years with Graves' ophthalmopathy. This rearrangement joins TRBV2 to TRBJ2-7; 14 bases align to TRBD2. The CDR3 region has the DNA TGTGCCAGCAGTCTTACCGGGACTAGCGGGAGCGAGCAGTACTTC. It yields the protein CASSLTGTSGSEQYF.